This T cell receptor beta chain was identified in a study of spatial heterogeneity in lung cancer. Study conclusions and caveats: Intratumoral expanded alpha and beta TCR counts were found to track tumor mutation counts. Alpha and beta chain coverage of tumor T cells was estimated at about 7.6% and 13%, respectively.

This clonotype occurred a few times. As yet, its antigen is unknown. The time point is: sample taken at primary tumor resection. Sequencing was performed on whole RNA extracted from tumor and nontumor lung tissue, or from frozen PBMC, and the material was left unsorted. Every cDNA TCR molecule received its own unique molecular identifier. MiXCR was run by TCRdb on the 5' RACE reads, yielding one entry per CDR3 protein. The sample has approximately 2,500 distinct CDR3 sequences; roughly half are singletons. This clonotype originated in a male donor with early-stage non-small cell lung cancer. The sequenced sample was lung tumor tissue, obtained at surgery.

This CDR3 reads CASSQRHTDTQYF. The CDR3 nucleotides are TGCGCCAGCAGCCAAAGGCACACAGATACGCAGTATTTT. The V and J genes are TRBV4-1 and TRBJ2-3; D is unclear. V gave up 2 bases and J gave up 2 bases, with 5 bases separating them. Germline V CDR1 and CDR2: MGHRA, YSYEKL. The CDR3 totals 13 residues.